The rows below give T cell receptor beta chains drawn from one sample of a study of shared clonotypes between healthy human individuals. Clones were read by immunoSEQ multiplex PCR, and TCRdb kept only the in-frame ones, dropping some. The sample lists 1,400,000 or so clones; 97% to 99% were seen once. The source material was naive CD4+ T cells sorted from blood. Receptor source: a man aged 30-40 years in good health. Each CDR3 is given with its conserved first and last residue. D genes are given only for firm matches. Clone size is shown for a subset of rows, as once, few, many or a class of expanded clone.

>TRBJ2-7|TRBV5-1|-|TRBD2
CASSPGLAVAYEQYF
TGCGCCAGCAGCCCTGGACTAGCGGTAGCCTACGAGCAGTACTTC
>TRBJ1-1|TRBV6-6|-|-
CASSYSGLNTEAFF
TGTGCCAGCAGTTACTCCGGCCTGAACACTGAAGCTTTCTTT
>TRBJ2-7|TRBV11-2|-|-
CASSLGLNIRYEQYF
TGTGCCAGCAGCTTAGGTCTAAATATTAGGTACGAGCAGTACTTC
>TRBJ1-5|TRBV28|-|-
CASRFGAVQHF
TGTGCCAGCAGATTCGGGGCCGTGCAGCATTTT
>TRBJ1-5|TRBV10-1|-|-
CASSEGGANQPQHF
TGCGCCAGCAGTGAGGGGGGGGCTAATCAGCCCCAGCATTTT
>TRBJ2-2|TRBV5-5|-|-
CASSLVGTRLTGELFF
TGTGCCAGCAGCTTGGTTGGGACCCGCCTCACCGGGGAGCTGTTTTTT
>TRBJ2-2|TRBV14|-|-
CASSPPSGTTGELFF
TGTGCCAGCAGCCCCCCCTCCGGGACAACCGGGGAGCTGTTTTTT
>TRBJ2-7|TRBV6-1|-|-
CASSEGFFAGSSYEQYF
TGTGCCAGCAGTGAAGGGTTTTTCGCGGGGAGCTCCTACGAGCAGTACTTC
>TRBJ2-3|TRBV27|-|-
CASSNRYPSRTDTQYF
TGTGCCAGCAGCAACAGGTACCCCAGCCGAACAGATACGCAGTATTTT
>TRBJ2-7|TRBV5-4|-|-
CASSPSPGARSYEQYF
TGTGCCAGCAGCCCCTCCCCGGGAGCCCGCTCCTACGAGCAGTACTTC
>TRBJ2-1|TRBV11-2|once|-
CASSLLATGSYNEQFF
TGTGCCAGCAGCTTACTAGCGACAGGCTCCTACAATGAGCAGTTCTTC
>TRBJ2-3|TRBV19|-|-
CASGRSRDFTDTQYF
TGTGCCAGCGGGCGGAGCAGGGACTTCACAGATACGCAGTATTTT
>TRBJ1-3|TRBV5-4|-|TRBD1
CASSLGVTGRGNTIYF
TGTGCCAGCAGCTTGGGAGTGACAGGGCGTGGAAACACCATATATTTT
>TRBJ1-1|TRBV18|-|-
CASSPQGLGDTEAFF
TGTGCCAGCTCACCACAGGGACTGGGGGACACTGAAGCTTTCTTT
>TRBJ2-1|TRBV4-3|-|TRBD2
CASSQDGTSGFYEQFF
TGCGCCAGCAGCCAAGACGGGACTAGCGGGTTCTATGAGCAGTTCTTC
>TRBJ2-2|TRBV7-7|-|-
CASSLSRTGELFF
TGTGCCAGCAGCTTAAGTAGGACCGGGGAGCTGTTTTTT
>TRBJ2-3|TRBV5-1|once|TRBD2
CASSFLLAGSLGTDTQYF
TGCGCCAGCAGCTTTCTGCTAGCGGGAAGTCTTGGCACAGATACGCAGTATTTT
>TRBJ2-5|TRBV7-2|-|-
CASIRSAGLETQYF
TGTGCCAGCATCAGGTCCGCAGGGCTGGAGACCCAGTACTTC
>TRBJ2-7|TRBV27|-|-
CASSPIGLGFYEQYF
TGTGCCAGCAGCCCCATTGGGCTTGGGTTCTACGAGCAGTACTTC
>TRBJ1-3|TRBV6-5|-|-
CASLSSGNTIYF
TGTGCCAGTCTGAGCTCTGGAAACACCATATATTTT
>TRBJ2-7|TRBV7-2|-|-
CASSPPGLSYEQYF
TGTGCCAGCAGCCCACCGGGACTCTCCTACGAGCAGTACTTC
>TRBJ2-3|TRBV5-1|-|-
CASSFFGRNPDTQYF
TGCGCCAGCAGCTTCTTCGGGAGAAATCCAGATACGCAGTATTTT
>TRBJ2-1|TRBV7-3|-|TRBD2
CASSLNTGGSWSYNEQFF
TGTGCCAGCAGCTTAAACACGGGAGGCTCCTGGTCCTACAATGAGCAGTTCTTC
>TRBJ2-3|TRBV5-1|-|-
CASSSGGSDTQYF
TGCGCCAGCAGCTCAGGGGGGTCAGATACGCAGTATTTT